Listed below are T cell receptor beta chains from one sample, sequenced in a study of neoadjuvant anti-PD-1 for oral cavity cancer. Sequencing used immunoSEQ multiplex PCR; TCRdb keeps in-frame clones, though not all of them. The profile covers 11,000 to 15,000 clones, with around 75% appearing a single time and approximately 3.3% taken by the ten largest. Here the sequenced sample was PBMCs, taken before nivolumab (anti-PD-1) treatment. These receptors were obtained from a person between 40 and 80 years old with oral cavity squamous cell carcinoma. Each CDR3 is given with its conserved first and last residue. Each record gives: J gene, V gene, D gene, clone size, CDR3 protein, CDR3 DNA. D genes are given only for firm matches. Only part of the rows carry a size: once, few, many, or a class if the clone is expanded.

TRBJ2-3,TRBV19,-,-,CASSMEGRSTDTQYF,TGTGCCAGTAGTATGGAGGGGAGGTCCACAGATACGCAGTATTTT
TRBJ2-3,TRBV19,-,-,CASSIWASKDQDTQYF,TGTGCCAGTAGTATTTGGGCTAGCAAAGACCAGGATACGCAGTATTTT
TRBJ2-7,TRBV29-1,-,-,CSVEGRAGADYEQYF,TGCAGCGTTGAGGGGCGGGCAGGAGCAGACTACGAGCAGTACTTC
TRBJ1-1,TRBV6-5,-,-,CASSYSRGDTEAFF,TGTGCCAGCAGTTACTCGAGGGGTGACACTGAAGCTTTCTTT
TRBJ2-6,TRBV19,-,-,CASSGFGGANVLTF,TGTGCCAGTAGCGGGTTTGGTGGGGCCAACGTCCTGACTTTC
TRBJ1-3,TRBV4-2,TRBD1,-,CASSQYQTGGAGNTIYF,TGTGCCAGCAGCCAATATCAGACAGGGGGGGCAGGAAACACCATATATTTT
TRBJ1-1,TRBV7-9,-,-,CASSPTLNTEAFF,TGTGCCAGCTCTCCTACCTTGAACACTGAAGCTTTCTTT
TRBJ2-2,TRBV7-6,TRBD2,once,CATGRADTGELFF,TGTGCCACGGGGAGGGCGGACACCGGGGAGCTGTTTTTT
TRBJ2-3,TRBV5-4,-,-,CASSLGGPSTDTQYF,TGTGCCAGCAGCTTGGGGGGGCCCAGCACAGATACGCAGTATTTT
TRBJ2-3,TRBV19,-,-,CASSRSRADTQYF,TGTGCCAGTAGTAGGTCACGAGCAGATACGCAGTATTTT
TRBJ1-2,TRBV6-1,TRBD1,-,CASSGLQGYGYTF,TGTGCCAGCAGTGGCCTACAGGGGTATGGCTACACCTTC
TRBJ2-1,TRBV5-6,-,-,CASSWKWDRSYNEQFF,TGTGCCAGCAGCTGGAAGTGGGACCGCTCCTACAATGAGCAGTTCTTC
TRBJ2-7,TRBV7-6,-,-,CASSWGRTEEQYF,TGTGCCAGCAGCTGGGGACGGACGGAAGAGCAGTACTTC
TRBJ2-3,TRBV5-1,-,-,CASSSGQRLTDTQYF,TGCGCCAGCAGCTCCGGACAGCGTCTCACAGATACGCAGTATTTT
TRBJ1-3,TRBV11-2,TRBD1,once,CASSYRQGGGNTIYF,TGTGCCAGCAGCTACAGACAGGGAGGTGGAAACACCATATATTTT
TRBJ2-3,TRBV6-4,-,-,CASSTGSLGDTQYF,TGTGCCAGCAGTACCGGGAGCCTGGGAGATACGCAGTATTTT
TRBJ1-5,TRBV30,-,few,CAWSVPPQPQHF,TGTGCCTGGAGTGTCCCGCCTCAGCCCCAGCATTTT
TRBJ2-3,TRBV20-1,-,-,CSANTDTQYF,TGCAGTGCTAATACAGATACGCAGTATTTT
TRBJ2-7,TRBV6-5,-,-,CASSYSFLGSYEQYF,TGTGCCAGCAGTTACTCGTTCCTGGGGTCCTACGAGCAGTACTTC
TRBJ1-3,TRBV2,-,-,CASQGSGNTIYF,TGTGCCAGCCAGGGGTCTGGAAACACCATATATTTT
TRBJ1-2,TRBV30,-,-,CAWTDAVKSGYTF,TGTGCCTGGACCGACGCCGTCAAGAGTGGCTACACCTTC
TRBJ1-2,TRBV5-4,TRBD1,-,CASSFRTGGYTF,TGTGCCAGCAGCTTCCGGACAGGGGGCTACACCTTC
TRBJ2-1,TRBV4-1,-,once,CASSQEYGTTAGNEQFF,TGCGCCAGCAGCCAAGAATATGGGACGACGGCGGGAAATGAGCAGTTCTTC
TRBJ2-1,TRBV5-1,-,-,CASSLVLGGEQFF,TGCGCCAGCAGCTTGGTGTTAGGCGGGGAGCAGTTCTTC
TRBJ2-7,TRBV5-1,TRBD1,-,CASSKGDRSYEQYF,TGCGCCAGCAGCAAAGGGGACAGGAGCTACGAGCAGTACTTC
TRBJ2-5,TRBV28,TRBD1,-,CASRDRFQETQYF,TGTGCCAGCAGGGACAGGTTCCAAGAGACCCAGTACTTC
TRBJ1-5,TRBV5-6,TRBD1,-,CASSLGGTGVYKGQPQHF,TGTGCCAGCAGCTTAGGGGGGACAGGGGTTTATAAGGGTCAGCCCCAGCATTTT
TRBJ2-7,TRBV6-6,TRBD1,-,CASRAPGQGTYEQYF,TGTGCCAGCAGAGCGCCGGGACAGGGGACGTACGAGCAGTACTTC
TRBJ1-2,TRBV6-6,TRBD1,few,CASSTGQAGYGYTF,TGTGCCAGCAGTACCGGACAGGCGGGCTATGGCTACACCTTC
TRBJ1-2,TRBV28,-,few,CASSQWGGGYTF,TGTGCCAGCAGTCAGTGGGGGGGCGGCTACACCTTC
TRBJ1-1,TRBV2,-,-,CASSGQGFGEAFF,TGTGCCAGCAGTGGGCAGGGCTTCGGTGAAGCTTTCTTT
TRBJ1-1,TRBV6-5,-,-,CASSYSGSPMVTEAFF,TGTGCCAGCAGTTACTCGGGGAGCCCCATGGTCACTGAAGCTTTCTTT
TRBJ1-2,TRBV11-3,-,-,CASSLPSDYGYTF,TGTGCCAGCAGCCTCCCCTCTGACTATGGCTACACCTTC